This TCR beta chain emerged from a study of cytomegalovirus exposure and HLA in healthy donors. Study-wide background: From about 180 million T cells, an earlier analysis saw 120 million or so unique TCR beta sequences.

This CDR3 has 13 residues. Per the germline V gene, CDR1 is SGHTA and CDR2 is FQGTGA. V shed 2 bases and J shed 5 bases, with 10 bases lying between them. There are a few counts of this clone. 13 Jbeta primers and 60 Vbeta primers were used for the PCR. The data were produced by immunoSEQ multiplex PCR, yet TCRdb's version contains in-frame clones alone and is incomplete. Of 130,000 or so clones in the sample, 82% were seen once. This sequence was found in a woman in her forties or fifties in good health and CMV-seropositive. The V and J genes are TRBV7-3 and TRBJ2-7, with D possibly TRBD1 on 6 matching bases. The specimen was PBMCs. The DNA for the CDR3 is TGTGCCAGCAGCTTAGGGGGCTTCAACGAGCAGTACTTC. Residues: CASSLGGFNEQYF.